This T cell receptor beta chain is from a study of T cell repertoires in cytomegalovirus infection. Of note for this clonotype: Its matching antigen is unknown.

MiXCR was run by TCRdb on the reads, yielding one entry per CDR3 protein. The sample shows around 310,000 distinct CDR3 sequences, about 28% of them seen only once. The sequence derives from a human donor in good health (CMV status not recorded). Some clones in this sample may be carry-over from other donors' samples. The sample consisted of cultured PBMCs, taken from culture after CMV antigen stimulation.

The CDR3 loop reads CASSAPGQGFEQYF. DNA for the CDR3: TGTGCCAGCAGCGCTCCGGGACAGGGGTTCGAGCAGTACTTC. This chain joins TRBV7-3 and TRBJ2-7; 10 bases agree with TRBD1. Trimming took 5 bases from V and 6 from J; bases not matched to a gene: 7. The CDR3 covers 14 residues. CDR1 SGHTA and CDR2 FQGTGA come from the germline V gene.